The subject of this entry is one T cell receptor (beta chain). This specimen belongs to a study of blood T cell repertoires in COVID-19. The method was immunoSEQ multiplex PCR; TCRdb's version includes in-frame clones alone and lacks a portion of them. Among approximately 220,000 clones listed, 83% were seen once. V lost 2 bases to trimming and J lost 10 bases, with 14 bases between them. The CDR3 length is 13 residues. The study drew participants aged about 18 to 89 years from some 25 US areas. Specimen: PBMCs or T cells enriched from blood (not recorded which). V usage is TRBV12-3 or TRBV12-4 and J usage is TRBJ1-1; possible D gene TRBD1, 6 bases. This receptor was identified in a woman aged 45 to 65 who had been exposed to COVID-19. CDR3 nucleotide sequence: TGTGCCAGCAGTTTAAGGGACAAGTCGGTAGCTTTCTTT. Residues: CASSLRDKSVAFF.